This entry concerns a single TCR beta chain. Its cognate antigen is unknown. This entry belongs to a study of T cell responses to AZD1222 COVID-19 vaccine. Study-level points and caveats: There were vaccine-associated CD4 TCRs across spike, dominant at 160-218 and 743-854. Only a handful of AZD1222 recipients tested seropositive at baseline.

Data came from immunoSEQ multiplex PCR; TCRdb stores just in-frame clones and leaves some out. The profile shows about 110,000 clones, approximately 88% of them singletons. In germline, CDR1 is LNHDA, CDR2 SQIVND (reference sequence). Trimming at V came to 9 bases and at J to 6 bases, leaving 9 bases not matched to a gene. The CDR3 sequence is 13 residues long. The chain links TRBV19 to TRBJ1-2; TRBD1 matches 8 bases. The receptor's source is an adult in good health. Sequenced material: peripheral blood, taken on day 0 of AZD1222 vaccination. In DNA form, the CDR3 reads TGTGCCAGCCTGACAGGGGACACTGATGGCTACACCTTC. This codes for CASLTGDTDGYTF. Based on the CDR3 plus reference TRBV19 and TRBJ1-2, the full variable domain is DGGITQSPKYLFRKEGQNVTLSCEQNLNHDAMYWYRQDPGQGLRLIYYSQIVNDFQKGDIAEGYSVSREKKESFPLTVTSAQKNPTAFYLCASLTGDTDGYTFGSGTRLTVV.